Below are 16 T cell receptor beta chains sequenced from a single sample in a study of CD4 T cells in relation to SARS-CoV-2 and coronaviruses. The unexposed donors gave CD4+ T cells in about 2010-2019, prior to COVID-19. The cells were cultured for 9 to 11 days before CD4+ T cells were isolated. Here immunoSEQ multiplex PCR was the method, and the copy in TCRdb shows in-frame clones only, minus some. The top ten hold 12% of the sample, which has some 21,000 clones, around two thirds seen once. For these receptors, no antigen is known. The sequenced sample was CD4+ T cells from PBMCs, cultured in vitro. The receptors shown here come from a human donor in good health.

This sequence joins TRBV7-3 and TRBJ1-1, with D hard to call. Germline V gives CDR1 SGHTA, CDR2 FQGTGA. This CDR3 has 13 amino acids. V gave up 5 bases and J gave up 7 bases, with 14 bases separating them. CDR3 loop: CASSARAADEAFF. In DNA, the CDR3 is TGTGCCAGCAGCGCACGGGCGGCGGATGAAGCTTTCTTT.

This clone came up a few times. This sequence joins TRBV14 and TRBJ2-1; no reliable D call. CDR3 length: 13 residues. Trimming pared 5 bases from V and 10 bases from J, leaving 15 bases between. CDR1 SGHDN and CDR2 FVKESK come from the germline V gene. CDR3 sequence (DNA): TGTGCCAGCAGCTACCGACCCGGGTCGGAGCAGTTCTTC. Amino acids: CASSYRPGSEQFF.

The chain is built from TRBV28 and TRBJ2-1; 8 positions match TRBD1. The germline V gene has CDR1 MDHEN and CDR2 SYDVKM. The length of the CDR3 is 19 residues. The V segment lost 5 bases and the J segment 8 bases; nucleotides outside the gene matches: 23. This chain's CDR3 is CASSPRRFRDRKVLHEQFF. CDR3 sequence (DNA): TGTGCCAGCAGTCCCCGTCGTTTCCGGGACAGGAAGGTCCTGCATGAGCAGTTCTTC. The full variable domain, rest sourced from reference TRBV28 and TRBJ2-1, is DVKVTQSSRYLVKRTGEKVFLECVQDMDHENMFWYRQDPGLGLRLIYFSYDVKMKEKGDIPEGYSVSREKKERFSLILESASTNQTSMYLCASSPRRFRDRKVLHEQFFGPGTRLTVL.

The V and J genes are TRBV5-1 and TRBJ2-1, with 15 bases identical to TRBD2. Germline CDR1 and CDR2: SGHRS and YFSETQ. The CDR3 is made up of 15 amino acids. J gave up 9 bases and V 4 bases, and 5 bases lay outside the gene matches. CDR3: CASSMGLAGGGEQFF. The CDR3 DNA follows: TGCGCCAGCAGCATGGGACTAGCGGGAGGCGGTGAGCAGTTCTTC. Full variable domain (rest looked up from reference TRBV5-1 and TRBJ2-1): KAGVTQTPRYLIKTRGQQVTLSCSPISGHRSVSWYQQTPGQGLQFLFEYFSETQRNKGNFPGRFSGRQFSNSRSEMNVSTLELGDSALYLCASSMGLAGGGEQFFGPGTRLTVL.

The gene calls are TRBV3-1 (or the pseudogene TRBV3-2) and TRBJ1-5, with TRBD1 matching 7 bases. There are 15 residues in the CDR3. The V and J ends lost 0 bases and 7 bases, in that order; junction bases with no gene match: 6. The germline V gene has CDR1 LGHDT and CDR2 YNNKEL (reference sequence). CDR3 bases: TGTGCCAGCAGCCAAGATCAGGGGGTTGGCCAGCCCCAGCATTTT. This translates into CASSQDQGVGQPQHF.

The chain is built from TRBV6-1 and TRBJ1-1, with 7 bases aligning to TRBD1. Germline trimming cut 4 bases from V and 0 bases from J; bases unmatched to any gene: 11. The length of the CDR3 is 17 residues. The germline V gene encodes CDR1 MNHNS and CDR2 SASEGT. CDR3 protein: CASSGTRQGRMNTEAFF. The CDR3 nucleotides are TGTGCCAGCAGTGGGACACGACAGGGACGAATGAACACTGAAGCTTTCTTT.

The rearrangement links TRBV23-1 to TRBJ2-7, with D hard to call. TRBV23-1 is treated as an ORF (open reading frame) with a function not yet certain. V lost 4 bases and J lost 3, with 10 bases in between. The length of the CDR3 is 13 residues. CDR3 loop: CASSRPRVYEQYF. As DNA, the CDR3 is TGCGCCAGCAGTCGGCCTCGAGTCTACGAGCAGTACTTC.

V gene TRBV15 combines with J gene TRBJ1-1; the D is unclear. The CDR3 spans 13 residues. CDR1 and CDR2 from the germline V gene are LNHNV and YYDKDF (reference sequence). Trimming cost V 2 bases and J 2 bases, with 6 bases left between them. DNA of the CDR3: TGTGCCACCAGCAGATTACGAAACACTGAAGCTTTCTTT. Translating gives CATSRLRNTEAFF.

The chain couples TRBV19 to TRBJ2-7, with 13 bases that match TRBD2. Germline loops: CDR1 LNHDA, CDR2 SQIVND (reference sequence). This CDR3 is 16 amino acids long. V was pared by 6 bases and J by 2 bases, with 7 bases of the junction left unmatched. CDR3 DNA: TGTGCCAGTAGCACCGGGACTAGCGGGACCACCTACGAGCAGTACTTC. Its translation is CASSTGTSGTTYEQYF.

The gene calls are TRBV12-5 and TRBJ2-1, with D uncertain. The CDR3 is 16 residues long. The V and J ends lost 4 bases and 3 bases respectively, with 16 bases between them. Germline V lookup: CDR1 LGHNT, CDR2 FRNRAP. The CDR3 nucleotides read TGTGCTAGTGGTTCCCCCGTTGGGCAAAACTACAATGAGCAGTTCTTC. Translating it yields CASGSPVGQNYNEQFF.

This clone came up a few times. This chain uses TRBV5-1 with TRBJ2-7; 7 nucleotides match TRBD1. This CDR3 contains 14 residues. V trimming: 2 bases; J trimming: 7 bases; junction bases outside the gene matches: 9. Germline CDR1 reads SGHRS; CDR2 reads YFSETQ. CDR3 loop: CASSLGQASSEQYF. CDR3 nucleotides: TGCGCCAGCAGCTTAGGACAGGCCAGCAGTGAGCAGTACTTC.

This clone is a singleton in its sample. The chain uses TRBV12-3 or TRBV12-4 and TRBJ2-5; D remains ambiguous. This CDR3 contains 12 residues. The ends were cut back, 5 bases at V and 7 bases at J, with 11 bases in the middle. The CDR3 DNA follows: TGTGCCAGCAGTCAGAACTCCCGGACCCAGTACTTC. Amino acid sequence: CASSQNSRTQYF.

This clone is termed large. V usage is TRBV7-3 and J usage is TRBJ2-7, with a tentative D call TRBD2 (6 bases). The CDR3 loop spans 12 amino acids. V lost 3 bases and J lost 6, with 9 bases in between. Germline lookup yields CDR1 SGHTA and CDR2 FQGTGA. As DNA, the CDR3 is TGTGCCAGCAGCTTTTACGGGGGCGAGCAGTACTTC. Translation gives CASSFYGGEQYF.

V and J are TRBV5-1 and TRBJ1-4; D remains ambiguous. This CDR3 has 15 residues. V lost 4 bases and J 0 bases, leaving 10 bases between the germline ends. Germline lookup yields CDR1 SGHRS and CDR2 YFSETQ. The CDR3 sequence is CASSPGPTTNEKLFF. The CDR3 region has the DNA TGCGCCAGCAGCCCCGGACCGACAACTAATGAAAAACTGTTTTTT. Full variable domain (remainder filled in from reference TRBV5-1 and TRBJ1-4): KAGVTQTPRYLIKTRGQQVTLSCSPISGHRSVSWYQQTPGQGLQFLFEYFSETQRNKGNFPGRFSGRQFSNSRSEMNVSTLELGDSALYLCASSPGPTTNEKLFFGSGTQLSVL.

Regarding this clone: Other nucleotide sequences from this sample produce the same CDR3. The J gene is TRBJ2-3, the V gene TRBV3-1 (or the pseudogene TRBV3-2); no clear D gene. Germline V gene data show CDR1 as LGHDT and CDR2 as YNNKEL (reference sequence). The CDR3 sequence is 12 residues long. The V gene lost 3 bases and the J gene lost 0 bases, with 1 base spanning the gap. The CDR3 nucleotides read TGTGCCAGCAGCCAGAGCACAGATACGCAGTATTTT. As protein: CASSQSTDTQYF.

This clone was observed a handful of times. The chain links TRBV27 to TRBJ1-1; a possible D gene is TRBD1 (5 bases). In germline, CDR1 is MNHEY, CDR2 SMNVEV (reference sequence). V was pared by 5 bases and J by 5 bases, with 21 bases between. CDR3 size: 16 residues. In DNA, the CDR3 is TGTGCCAGCAGTCCCGGTGGGTGGGGGGGTGAGACTGAAGCTTTCTTT. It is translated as CASSPGGWGGETEAFF.